These 30 T cell receptor beta chains originate from one sample sequenced in a study of naive and memory T cell subsets. Whole-study results and caveats: Possibly reflecting memory cells re-expressing CD45RA, a few larger clonotypes occurred in naive repertoires, especially CD8.

No antigen has been identified for these receptors. An equimolar mix of two oligonucleotides served as the beta constant-region primer for TRBC1 and TRBC2. Ligated cDNA was amplified by four rounds of PCR with nested alpha and beta constant-region primers and SP2. TCRdb itself ran the UMI-ligation and nested PCR reads through MiXCR, one entry per CDR3 protein. The sample contains roughly 150,000 distinct CDR3 sequences, 15% to 25% of which appear only once. Input material: naive CD8+ T cells from blood. Source of these receptors: a human donor in good health.

This chain joins TRBV29-1 and TRBJ1-4, with 7 bases that match TRBD1. Germline trimming cut 5 bases from V and 7 bases from J; bases unmatched to any gene: 7. Looked up from germline, CDR1 is SQVTM and CDR2 is ANQGSEA. The CDR3 is 13 amino acids. CDR3 sequence: CSVPGTVGEKLFF. The CDR3 coding sequence is TGCAGCGTTCCCGGGACAGTAGGTGAAAAACTGTTTTTT. Variable domain in full (rest from reference TRBV29-1 and TRBJ1-4): SAVISQKPSRDICQRGTSLTIQCQVDSQVTMMFWYRQQPGQSLTLIATANQGSEATYESGFVIDKFPISRPNLTFSTLTVSNMSPEDSSIYLCSVPGTVGEKLFFGSGTQLSVL.

In its sample, this clonotype was seen a few times. The V gene is TRBV27, the J gene TRBJ2-7; 11 bases align to TRBD2. Germline V lookup: CDR1 MNHEY, CDR2 SMNVEV (reference sequence). This CDR3 has 15 residues. With 4 bases clipped from V and 7 bases from J, the junction kept 9 bases outside the gene matches. The CDR3 sequence: CASSSITSGRQEQYF. The CDR3 region has the DNA TGTGCCAGCAGTTCTATCACTAGCGGGAGACAGGAGCAGTACTTC.

This clonotype has a count of ten or more. The gene calls are TRBV18 and TRBJ1-5; D may be TRBD1 (5 bases). The V end was cut by 2 bases, the J end by 3 bases, with 8 bases between. Germline V gives CDR1 KGHSH, CDR2 LQKENI. This CDR3 comprises 14 residues. The CDR3 nucleotides read TGTGCCAGCTCACCAGGGGCAGTCAATCAGCCCCAGCATTTT. Residues: CASSPGAVNQPQHF.

This rearrangement joins TRBV6-1 to TRBJ1-5; TRBD1 matches at 9 bases. Losses at the gene ends were 5 bases for V and 1 base for J; bases not matched to a gene: 6. The length of the CDR3 is 16 residues. Germline V gene lookup returns CDR1 MNHNS and CDR2 SASEGT. The CDR3 nucleotides are TGTGCCAGCAGTAGCCGGGACAGGGCAAGCAATCAGCCCCAGCATTTT. Its protein product is CASSSRDRASNQPQHF.

The table lists this clonotype with a few counts. The chain carries TRBV6-1 and TRBJ1-5; TRBD1 matches 8 bases. J gave up 10 bases and V 2 bases, and 13 bases lay outside the gene matches. CDR3 length: 16 amino acids. In germline, CDR1 is MNHNS, CDR2 SASEGT. This CDR3 reads CASSERRDRPIIPQHF. CDR3 DNA: TGTGCCAGCAGTGAAAGGCGGGACAGGCCTATCATCCCCCAGCATTTT.

The chain employs TRBV29-1 and TRBJ1-1; D gene uncertain. The V gene lost 2 bases and the J gene lost 5 bases, with 6 bases spanning the gap. The CDR3 runs 11 residues. Germline CDR1 is SQVTM and CDR2 is ANQGSEA. The CDR3 DNA sequence: TGCAGCGTTGAAACCATGACTGAAGCTTTCTTT. This encodes CSVETMTEAFF.

The chain combines TRBV27 with TRBJ2-3; D could derive from TRBD1 or TRBD2 (5 bases each). The CDR3 consists of 19 residues. Germline CDR1 and CDR2: MNHEY and SMNVEV (reference sequence). V dropped 2 bases and J dropped 0 bases, with 21 bases sitting between them. The DNA of the CDR3 is TGTGCCAGCAGTTTAACCCCGCTAGGTTACGGGGCTAGCACAGATACGCAGTATTTT. This sequence encodes CASSLTPLGYGASTDTQYF.

This sequence joins TRBV7-9 and TRBJ1-4, with D unclear. The V end lost 1 base, the J end lost 5 bases, and 11 bases lay between the germline ends. The CDR3 sequence is 15 residues long. CDR1 is SEHNR and CDR2 is FQNEAQ in the germline V gene (reference sequence). CDR3 DNA sequence: TGTGCCAGCAGCTTAGAAGTGGGCCGAAATGAAAAACTGTTTTTT. It codes for CASSLEVGRNEKLFF. The variable domain in full, with the rest retrieved from reference TRBV7-9 and TRBJ1-4, is DTGVSQNPRHKITKRGQNVTFRCDPISEHNRLYWYRQTLGQGPEFLTYFQNEAQLEKSRLLSDRFSAERPKGSFSTLEIQRTEQGDSAMYLCASSLEVGRNEKLFFGSGTQLSVL.

The chain uses TRBV7-9 and TRBJ1-2; tentatively, D is TRBD1 (5 bases). Germline CDR1 and CDR2: SEHNR and FQNEAQ (reference sequence). V was clipped by 0 bases and J by 4 bases, with 9 bases between them. The CDR3 is made up of 14 amino acids. In DNA, the CDR3 is TGTGCCAGCAGCTTAGCATCGGGGCCCTATGGCTACACCTTC. This gives the protein CASSLASGPYGYTF. The full variable domain, rest sourced from reference TRBV7-9 and TRBJ1-2, is DTGVSQNPRHKITKRGQNVTFRCDPISEHNRLYWYRQTLGQGPEFLTYFQNEAQLEKSRLLSDRFSAERPKGSFSTLEIQRTEQGDSAMYLCASSLASGPYGYTFGSGTRLTVV.

This rearrangement joins TRBV7-9 to TRBJ1-5; D gene uncertain. Trimming shortened V by 5 bases and J by 9 bases, and 17 bases separated the two germline ends. Per germline, CDR1 SEHNR and CDR2 FQNEAQ (reference sequence). The CDR3 is 14 residues long. The CDR3 DNA sequence: TGTGCCAGCAGCCCCGGACCTGCAGGAGGGCCCCAGCATTTT. It codes for CASSPGPAGGPQHF.

The chain carries TRBV29-1 and TRBJ2-3; unclear D gene. The CDR3 has 12 residues. V gave up 7 bases and J gave up 2 bases, with 10 bases separating them. Germline CDR1 is SQVTM and CDR2 is ANQGSEA. The CDR3 loop reads CSGRPDTDTQYF. The CDR3 nucleotides read TGCAGCGGGAGACCCGACACAGATACGCAGTATTTT.

This clonotype was seen more than once but under ten times. The chain couples TRBV29-1 to TRBJ1-2, with D possibly TRBD1 on 5 matching bases. The V and J ends lost 7 bases and 4 bases respectively, with 19 bases between them. Germline V gives CDR1 SQVTM, CDR2 ANQGSEA. This CDR3 contains 14 residues. CDR3 loop: CSAGGGEIGYGYTF. The DNA for the CDR3 is TGCAGCGCCGGGGGGGGGGAAATTGGCTATGGCTACACCTTC.

This clonotype was observed a handful of times. The genes are TRBV4-3 and TRBJ2-2; D possibly corresponds to TRBD2 (5 bases). V lost 7 bases and J lost 3, with 12 bases in between. Germline V lookup: CDR1 LGHNA, CDR2 YSLEER. CDR3 length: 14 residues. CDR3 loop: CASKVERDTGELFF. DNA for the CDR3: TGCGCCAGCAAAGTGGAGAGGGACACCGGGGAGCTGTTTTTT.

The chain links TRBV10-3 to TRBJ2-7, with unresolved D. Trimming removed 4 bases at V and 0 bases at J, with 10 bases between. CDR3 size: 14 residues. CDR1 and CDR2 from the germline V gene are ENHRY and SYGVKD. CDR3 DNA sequence: TGTGCCATCAGTGGTCGAAGAGACTCCTACGAGCAGTACTTC. Protein: CAISGRRDSYEQYF.

This clonotype has more than one count but fewer than ten. This chain joins TRBV28 and TRBJ1-1; D unclear. V lost 7 bases and J lost 0, with 3 bases in between. CDR3 length equals 11 residues. Per the germline V gene, CDR1 is MDHEN and CDR2 is SYDVKM. CDR3 amino acids: CASKMNTEAFF. DNA of the CDR3: TGTGCCAGCAAAATGAACACTGAAGCTTTCTTT.

V gene TRBV9 combines with J gene TRBJ2-7, with D perhaps matching TRBD2 (6 bases). Germline CDR1 and CDR2: SGDLS and YYNGEE. Deletions cut 0 bases from V and 0 bases from J, with 13 bases between. The CDR3 extends over 16 amino acids. This chain's CDR3 is CASSVAGDPSSYEQYF. The CDR3 region has the DNA TGTGCCAGCAGCGTAGCGGGGGACCCTAGCTCCTACGAGCAGTACTTC.

This clonotype occurred a few times. The chain carries TRBV12-3 or TRBV12-4 and TRBJ2-7; 13 positions match TRBD2. The V gene end was trimmed by 5 bases and the J gene end by 0 bases; junction bases not matched to a gene: 19. The CDR3 extends over 21 amino acids. CDR3 sequence: CASSRTPLGLAGVSNSYEQYF. CDR3 nucleotides: TGTGCCAGCAGTCGTACCCCCCTCGGACTAGCGGGAGTAAGTAACTCCTACGAGCAGTACTTC.

The chain links TRBV5-1 to TRBJ1-4; D gene unclear. CDR1 is SGHRS, CDR2 YFSETQ, per germline. Trimming took 0 bases from V and 3 from J, leaving 6 bases between them. CDR3 length: 14 residues. The CDR3 DNA follows: TGCGCCAGCAGCTTGGGGCAGCCTAATGAAAAACTGTTTTTT. It encodes CASSLGQPNEKLFF.

This clonotype was seen only a few times. This sequence joins TRBV5-1 and TRBJ2-7, with D uncertain. The CDR3 totals 15 residues. The V end was cut by 0 bases, the J end by 2 bases, with 12 bases between. In germline, CDR1 is SGHRS, CDR2 YFSETQ. Here the CDR3 reads CASSLEGANPYEQYF. The CDR3 DNA sequence: TGCGCCAGCAGCTTGGAGGGTGCAAACCCCTACGAGCAGTACTTC.

This clonotype was counted between two and nine times. This chain joins TRBV7-3 and TRBJ2-1; a weak D match, TRBD1 (6 bases). Germline V gene lookup returns CDR1 SGHTA and CDR2 FQGTGA. Trimming stripped 5 bases from V and 7 bases from J, with 12 bases between. CDR3 size: 13 residues. The CDR3 sequence: CASSQQGINEQFF. The CDR3 DNA sequence: TGTGCCAGCAGCCAGCAGGGGATAAATGAGCAGTTCTTC.

The V and J genes are TRBV4-1 and TRBJ1-1; D perhaps matches TRBD1 (5 bases). Trimming removed 5 bases at V and 0 bases at J, with 10 bases between. Germline CDR1 is MGHRA and CDR2 is YSYEKL. The CDR3 sequence is 14 residues long. In DNA, the CDR3 is TGCGCCAGCAGCTATCGGGACTTGAACACTGAAGCTTTCTTT. Translation: CASSYRDLNTEAFF.

The rearrangement uses TRBV29-1 and TRBJ2-1; 8 bases line up with TRBD2. Germline assignment: CDR1 SQVTM and CDR2 ANQGSEA. V shed 3 bases, J shed 2 bases, and the junction held 6 bases outside the gene matches. This CDR3 has 15 amino acids. The CDR3 nucleotides are TGCAGCGTTGACACCCGGGAGGGCCCCTACAATGAGCAGTTCTTC. Translated: CSVDTREGPYNEQFF.

There are a few counts of this clonotype. The V call is TRBV3-1, the J call TRBJ2-1; D unresolved. Germline V gene sequence: CDR1 LGHDT, CDR2 YNNKEL (reference sequence). V was shortened by 3 bases and J by 0 bases, with 18 bases between the two germline ends. This CDR3 region has 18 residues. The CDR3 bases are TGTGCCAGCAGCCACTTACCCGACGGAACAGACTCCTACAATGAGCAGTTCTTC. Translated, it gives CASSHLPDGTDSYNEQFF.

The chain joins TRBV11-2 to TRBJ2-3, with 9 bases aligning to TRBD2. V gave up 2 bases and J gave up 2 bases; unmatched junction bases: 5. The length of the CDR3 is 16 residues. Germline values: CDR1 SGHAT, CDR2 FQNNGV. CDR3 residues: CASSLSAGGTTDTQYF. CDR3 nucleotides: TGTGCCAGCAGCTTATCAGCGGGAGGAACCACAGATACGCAGTATTTT.

The genes are TRBV29-1 and TRBJ2-1; a possible D gene is TRBD2 (5 bases). Trimming removed 0 bases at V and 0 bases at J, with 9 bases between. Looked up from germline, CDR1 is SQVTM and CDR2 is ANQGSEA. There are 15 residues in the CDR3. The CDR3, as DNA: TGCAGCGTTGAAGATAGTGGGAGCTCCTACAATGAGCAGTTCTTC. Translated, it gives CSVEDSGSSYNEQFF.

The V and J genes are TRBV7-9 and TRBJ1-5; tentatively, D is TRBD1 (5 bases). Germline V lookup: CDR1 SEHNR, CDR2 FQNEAQ (reference sequence). Trimming took off 3 bases at V and 2 bases at J, with 11 bases between the two ends. This CDR3 is built from 15 residues. Here the CDR3 reads CASSFGGSGNQPQHF. CDR3 bases: TGTGCCAGCAGCTTCGGGGGATCGGGCAATCAGCCCCAGCATTTT.

The chain couples TRBV6-6 to TRBJ2-7; 14 bases align to TRBD2. J gave up 2 bases and V 6 bases, and 6 bases lay outside the gene matches. The CDR3 sequence is 16 residues long. CDR1 and CDR2 (germline): MNHNY, SVGAGI (reference sequence). The CDR3 sequence is CASSRGTSGSPYEQYF. The CDR3 DNA is TGTGCCAGCAGCCGTGGGACTAGCGGGAGCCCCTACGAGCAGTACTTC.

The V call is TRBV6-5, the J call TRBJ1-1; a possible D gene is TRBD1 (6 bases). V gave up 2 bases and J gave up 3 bases, with 22 bases separating them. Germline V gives CDR1 MNHEY, CDR2 SVGAGI. The CDR3 consists of 18 residues. The CDR3 DNA reads as TGTGCCAGCAGTTACCGGTCTTTGGGGGGCGGTGTAGACACTGAAGCTTTCTTT. Residues: CASSYRSLGGGVDTEAFF.

This clonotype showed up just a few times. The J gene is TRBJ2-7, the V gene TRBV18, with D perhaps matching TRBD2 (5 bases). Germline V lookup: CDR1 KGHSH, CDR2 LQKENI. Trimming took 2 bases from V and 4 from J, leaving 12 bases between them. This CDR3 is built from 14 residues. The CDR3 nucleotides are TGTGCCAGCTCACCAGTCGGGGTCGAATACGAGCAGTACTTC. Translation gives CASSPVGVEYEQYF.

The sample holds a few counts of this clonotype. The CDR3 spells CASSSGAAETQYF. The CDR3 DNA sequence: TGTGCCAGCAGTTCGGGGGCGGCGGAGACCCAGTACTTC. The gene calls are TRBV12-3 or TRBV12-4 and TRBJ2-5; D tentatively fits TRBD1 or TRBD2 (6 bases each). V was trimmed by 4 bases and J by 5 bases, leaving 11 bases between them. The CDR3 consists of 13 residues.